Detailed here is one TCR beta chain. Its antigen is unknown. The source of the sample is a study of cytomegalovirus exposure and HLA in healthy donors. Study-level background: The study placed less than 90% of its approximately 360 genotyped donors in the Caucasian-associated ancestry cluster.

The study, taken as a whole, reports: Rarity marked most TCR sequences, yet some public TCRs occurred in many donors. Reportedly, HLA-A and HLA-B alleles of most subjects were accurately predicted from TCR beta. Sequence variants that were highly shared formed a cluster that was likely a sequencing artifact.

The CDR3 totals 17 residues. Germline loops: CDR1 KGHSH, CDR2 LQKENI. Trimming took off 3 bases at V and 1 base at J, with 15 bases between the two ends. 13 Jbeta primers and 60 Vbeta primers were used for the PCR. The table came from immunoSEQ multiplex PCR; TCRdb's copy has only in-frame clones and leaves some out. The sample shows under 200,000 clones, 79% of them seen only once. The sample was PBMCs. The chain has TRBV18 and TRBJ2-2, with a tentative D call TRBD2 (6 bases). The receptor was derived from a woman between 35 and 50 years old in good health and CMV-seronegative. In DNA form, the CDR3 reads TGTGCCAGCTCACCCCTCCCCGCGCGGGAGAACACCGGGGAGCTGTTTTTT. This sequence encodes CASSPLPARENTGELFF. The variable domain in full, completed from reference TRBV18 and TRBJ2-2, reads NAGVMQNPRHLVRRRGQEARLRCSPMKGHSHVYWYRQLPEEGLKFMVYLQKENIIDESGMPKERFSAEFPKEGPSILRIQQVVRGDSAAYFCASSPLPARENTGELFFGEGSRLTVL.